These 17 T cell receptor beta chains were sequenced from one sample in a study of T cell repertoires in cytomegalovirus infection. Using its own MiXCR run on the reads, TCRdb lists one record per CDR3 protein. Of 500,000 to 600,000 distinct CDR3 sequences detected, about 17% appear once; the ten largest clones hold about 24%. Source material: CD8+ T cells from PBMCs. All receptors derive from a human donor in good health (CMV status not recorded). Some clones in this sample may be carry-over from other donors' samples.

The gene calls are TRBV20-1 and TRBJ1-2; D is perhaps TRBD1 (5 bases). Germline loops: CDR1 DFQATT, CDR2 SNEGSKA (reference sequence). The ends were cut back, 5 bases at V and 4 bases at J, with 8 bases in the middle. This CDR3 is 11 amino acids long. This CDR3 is CSASDSYGYTF. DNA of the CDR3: TGCAGTGCTTCTGACAGCTATGGCTACACCTTC.

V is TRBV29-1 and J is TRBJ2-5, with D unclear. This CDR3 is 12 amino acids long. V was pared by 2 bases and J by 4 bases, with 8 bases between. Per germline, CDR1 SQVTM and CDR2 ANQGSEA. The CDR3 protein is CSVEFYTETQYF. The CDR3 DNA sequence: TGCAGCGTTGAATTCTACACAGAGACCCAGTACTTC. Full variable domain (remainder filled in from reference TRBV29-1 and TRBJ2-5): SAVISQKPSRDICQRGTSLTIQCQVDSQVTMMFWYRQQPGQSLTLIATANQGSEATYESGFVIDKFPISRPNLTFSTLTVSNMSPEDSSIYLCSVEFYTETQYFGPGTRLLVL.

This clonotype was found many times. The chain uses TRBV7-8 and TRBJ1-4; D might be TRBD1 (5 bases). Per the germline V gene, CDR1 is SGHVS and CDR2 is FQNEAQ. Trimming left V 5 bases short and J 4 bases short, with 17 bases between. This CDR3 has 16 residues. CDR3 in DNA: TGTGCCAGCAGCGCCCCGGCCGGGACCCTTAATGAAAAACTGTTTTTT. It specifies CASSAPAGTLNEKLFF.

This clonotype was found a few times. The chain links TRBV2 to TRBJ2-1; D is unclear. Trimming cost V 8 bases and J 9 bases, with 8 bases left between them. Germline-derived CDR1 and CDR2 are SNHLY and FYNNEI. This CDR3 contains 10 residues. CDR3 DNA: TGTGCCAGCTTGCTTTCTGAGCAGTTCTTC. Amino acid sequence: CASLLSEQFF.

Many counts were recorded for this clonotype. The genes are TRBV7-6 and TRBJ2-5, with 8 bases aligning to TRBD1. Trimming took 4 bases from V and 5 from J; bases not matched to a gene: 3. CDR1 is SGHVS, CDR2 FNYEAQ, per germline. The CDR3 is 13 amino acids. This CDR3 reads CASSSRTGETQYF. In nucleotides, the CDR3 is TGTGCCAGCAGCTCTAGGACAGGGGAGACCCAGTACTTC.

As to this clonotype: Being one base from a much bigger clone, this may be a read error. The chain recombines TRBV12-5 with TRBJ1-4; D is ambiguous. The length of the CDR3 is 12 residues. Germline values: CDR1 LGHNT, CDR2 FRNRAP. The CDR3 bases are TGTGCTAGTGGTTTTTCCGATGAAAATCTGTTTTTT. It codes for CASGFSDENLFF.

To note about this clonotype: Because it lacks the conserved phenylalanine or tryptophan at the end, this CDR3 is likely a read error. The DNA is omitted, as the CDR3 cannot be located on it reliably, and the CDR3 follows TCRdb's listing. The CDR3: CATISGGGVSSYNEQLL. The J gene is TRBJ2-1, the V gene TRBV12-3 or TRBV12-4; TRBD1, the table's D call, was not compared with the DNA. Counting both end residues, the CDR3 totals 17 amino acids.

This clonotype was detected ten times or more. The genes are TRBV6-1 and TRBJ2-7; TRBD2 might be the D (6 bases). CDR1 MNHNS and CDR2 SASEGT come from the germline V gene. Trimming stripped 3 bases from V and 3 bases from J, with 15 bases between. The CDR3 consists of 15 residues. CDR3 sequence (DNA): TGTGCCAGCAGTGACACCTTAGACGGGGGCTACGAGCAGTACTTC. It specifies CASSDTLDGGYEQYF.

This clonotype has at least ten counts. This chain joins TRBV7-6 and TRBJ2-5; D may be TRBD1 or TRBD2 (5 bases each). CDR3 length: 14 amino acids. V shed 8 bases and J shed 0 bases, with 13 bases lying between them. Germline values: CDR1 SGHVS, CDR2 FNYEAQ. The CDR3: CASLSRGYQETQYF. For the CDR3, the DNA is TGTGCCAGCCTCAGCCGGGGCTACCAAGAGACCCAGTACTTC.

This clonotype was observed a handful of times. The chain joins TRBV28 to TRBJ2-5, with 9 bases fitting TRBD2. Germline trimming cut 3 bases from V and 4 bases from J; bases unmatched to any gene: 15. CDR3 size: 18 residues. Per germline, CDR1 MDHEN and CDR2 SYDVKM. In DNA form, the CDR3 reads TGTGCCAGCAGTTTCCCTGCAATTGCGGCGGGAGGGCGAGAGACCCAGTACTTC. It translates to CASSFPAIAAGGRETQYF.

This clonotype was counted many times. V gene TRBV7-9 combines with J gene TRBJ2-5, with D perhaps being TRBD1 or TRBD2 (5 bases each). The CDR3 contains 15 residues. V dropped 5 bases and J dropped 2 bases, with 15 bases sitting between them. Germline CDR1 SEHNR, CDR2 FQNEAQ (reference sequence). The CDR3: CASSPTPGPQETQYF. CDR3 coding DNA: TGTGCCAGCAGCCCGACTCCGGGACCACAAGAGACCCAGTACTTC.

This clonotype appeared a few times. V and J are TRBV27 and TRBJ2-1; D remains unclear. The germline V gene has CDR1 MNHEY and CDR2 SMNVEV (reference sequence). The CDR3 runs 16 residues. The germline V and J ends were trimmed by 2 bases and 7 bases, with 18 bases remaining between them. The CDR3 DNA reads TGTGCCAGCAGTTTAGGCGGCCCGTGGAATAAAAATGAGCAGTTCTTC. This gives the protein CASSLGGPWNKNEQFF.

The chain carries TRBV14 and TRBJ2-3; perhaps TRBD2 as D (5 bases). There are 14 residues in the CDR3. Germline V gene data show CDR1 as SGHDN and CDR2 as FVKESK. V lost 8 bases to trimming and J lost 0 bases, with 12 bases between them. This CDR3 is CASGTGYSTDTQYF. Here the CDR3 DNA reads TGTGCCAGCGGAACGGGATATAGCACAGATACGCAGTATTTT.

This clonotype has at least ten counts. DNA for the CDR3: TGTGCCAGCAGCCCCTCGGGAGGGGTTTACCAAGAGACCCAGTACTTC. This sequence encodes CASSPSGGVYQETQYF. This chain joins TRBV11-2 and TRBJ2-5; 8 positions agree with TRBD2. The germline CDR1 and CDR2 sequences are SGHAT and FQNNGV. This CDR3 spans 16 amino acids. The V and J ends lost 5 bases and 0 bases, in that order; junction bases with no gene match: 8.

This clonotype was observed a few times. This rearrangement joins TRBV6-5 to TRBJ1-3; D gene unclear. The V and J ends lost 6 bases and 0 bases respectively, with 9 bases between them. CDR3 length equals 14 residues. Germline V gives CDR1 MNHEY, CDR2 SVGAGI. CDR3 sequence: CASRLGSSGNTIYF. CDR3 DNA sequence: TGTGCCAGCAGGCTAGGGAGCTCTGGAAACACCATATATTTT.

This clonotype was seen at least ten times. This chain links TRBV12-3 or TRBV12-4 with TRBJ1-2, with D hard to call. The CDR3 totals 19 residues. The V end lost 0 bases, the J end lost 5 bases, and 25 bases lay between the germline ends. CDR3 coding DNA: TGTGCCAGCAGTTTAGCGCCTTTTAAATCTCGTGACGGAAATTATGGCTACACCTTC. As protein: CASSLAPFKSRDGNYGYTF.

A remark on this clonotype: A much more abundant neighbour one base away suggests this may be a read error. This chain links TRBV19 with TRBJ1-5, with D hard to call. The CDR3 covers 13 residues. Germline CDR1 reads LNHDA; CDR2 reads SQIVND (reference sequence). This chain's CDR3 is CASIIDGNQPQHF. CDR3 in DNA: TGTGCCAGTATTATAGATGGAAATCAGCCCCAGCATTTT.